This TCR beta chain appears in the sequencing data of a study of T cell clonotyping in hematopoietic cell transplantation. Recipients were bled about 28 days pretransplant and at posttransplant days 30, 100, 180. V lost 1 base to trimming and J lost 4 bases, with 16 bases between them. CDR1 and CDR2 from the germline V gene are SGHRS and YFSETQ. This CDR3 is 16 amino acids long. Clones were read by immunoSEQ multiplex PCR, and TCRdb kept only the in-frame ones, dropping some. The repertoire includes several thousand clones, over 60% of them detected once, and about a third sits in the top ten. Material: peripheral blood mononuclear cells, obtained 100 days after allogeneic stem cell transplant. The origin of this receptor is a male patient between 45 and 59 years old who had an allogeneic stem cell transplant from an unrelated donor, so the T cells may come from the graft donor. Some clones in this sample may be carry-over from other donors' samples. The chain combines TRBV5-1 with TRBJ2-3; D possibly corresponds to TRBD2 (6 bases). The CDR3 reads CASSLPTSGGADTQYF. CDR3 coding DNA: TGCGCCAGCAGCTTGCCGACTAGTGGAGGCGCAGATACGCAGTATTTT.